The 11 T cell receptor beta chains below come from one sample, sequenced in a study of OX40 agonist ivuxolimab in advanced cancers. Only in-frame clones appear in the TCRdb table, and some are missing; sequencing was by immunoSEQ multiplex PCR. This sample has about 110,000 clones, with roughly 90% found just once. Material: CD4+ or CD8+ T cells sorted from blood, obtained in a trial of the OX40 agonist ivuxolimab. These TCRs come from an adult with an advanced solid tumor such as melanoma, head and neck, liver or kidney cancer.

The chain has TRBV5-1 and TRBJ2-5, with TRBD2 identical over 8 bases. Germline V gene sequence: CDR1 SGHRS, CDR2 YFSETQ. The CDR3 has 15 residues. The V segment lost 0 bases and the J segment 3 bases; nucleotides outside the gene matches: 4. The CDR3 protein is CASSLGLAGKETQYF. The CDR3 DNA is TGCGCCAGCAGCTTGGGTCTAGCGGGCAAAGAGACCCAGTACTTC.

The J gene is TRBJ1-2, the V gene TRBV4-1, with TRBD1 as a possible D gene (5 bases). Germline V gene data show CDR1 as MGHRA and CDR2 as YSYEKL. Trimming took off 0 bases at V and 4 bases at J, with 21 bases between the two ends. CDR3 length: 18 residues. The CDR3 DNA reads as TGCGCCAGCAGCCAAGATCTTAGGTTAGGGACGGGGAGCTATGGCTACACCTTC. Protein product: CASSQDLRLGTGSYGYTF.

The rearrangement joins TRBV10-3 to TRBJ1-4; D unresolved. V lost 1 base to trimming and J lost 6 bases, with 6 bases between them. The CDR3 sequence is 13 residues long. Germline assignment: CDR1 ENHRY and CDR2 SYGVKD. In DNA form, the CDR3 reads TGTGCCATCAGTGAGTTGGCGGATGAAAAACTGTTTTTT. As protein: CAISELADEKLFF.

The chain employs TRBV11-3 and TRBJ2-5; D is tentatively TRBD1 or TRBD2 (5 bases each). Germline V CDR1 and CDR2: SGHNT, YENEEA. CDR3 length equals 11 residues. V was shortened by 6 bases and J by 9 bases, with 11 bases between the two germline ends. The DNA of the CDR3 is TGTGCCAGCAGGAGGGGTGAGGCCCAGTACTTC. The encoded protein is CASRRGEAQYF. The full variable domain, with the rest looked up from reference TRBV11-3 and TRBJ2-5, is EAGVVQSPRYKIIEKKQPVAFWCNPISGHNTLYWYLQNLGQGPELLIRYENEEAVDDSQLPKDRFSAERLKGVDSTLKIQPAELGDSAVYLCASRRGEAQYFGPGTRLLVL.

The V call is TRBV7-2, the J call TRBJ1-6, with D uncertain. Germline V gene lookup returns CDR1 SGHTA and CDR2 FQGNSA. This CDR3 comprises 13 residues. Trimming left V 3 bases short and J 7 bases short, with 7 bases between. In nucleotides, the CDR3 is TGTGCCAGCAGCTTTTCCCCGAATTCACCCCTCCACTTT. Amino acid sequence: CASSFSPNSPLHF.

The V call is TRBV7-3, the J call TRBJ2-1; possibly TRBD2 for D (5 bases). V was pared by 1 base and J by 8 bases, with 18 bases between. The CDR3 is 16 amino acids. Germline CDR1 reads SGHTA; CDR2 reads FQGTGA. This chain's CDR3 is CASSLRVAARGDEQFF. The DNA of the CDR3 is TGTGCCAGCAGCTTAAGGGTCGCCGCTCGGGGAGATGAGCAGTTCTTC.

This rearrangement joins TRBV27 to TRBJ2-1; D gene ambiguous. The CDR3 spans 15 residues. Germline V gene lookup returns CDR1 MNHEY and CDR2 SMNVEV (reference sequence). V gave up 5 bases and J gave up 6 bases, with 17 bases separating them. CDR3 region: CASSSVGLRSNEQFF. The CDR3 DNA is TGTGCCAGCAGTAGCGTCGGGCTCAGAAGCAATGAGCAGTTCTTC.

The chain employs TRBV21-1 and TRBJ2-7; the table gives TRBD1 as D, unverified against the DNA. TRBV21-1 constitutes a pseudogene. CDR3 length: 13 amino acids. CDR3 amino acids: CASSPREISEQYF. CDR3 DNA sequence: TGTGCCAGCAGCCCCAGGGAAATTAGCGAGCAGTACTTC.

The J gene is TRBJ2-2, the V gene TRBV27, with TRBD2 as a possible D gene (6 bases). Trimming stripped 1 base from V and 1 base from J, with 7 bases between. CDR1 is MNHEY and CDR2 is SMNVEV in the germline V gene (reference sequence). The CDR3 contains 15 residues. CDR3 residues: CASSLLGGNTGELFF. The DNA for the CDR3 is TGTGCCAGCAGTTTATTGGGGGGGAACACCGGGGAGCTGTTTTTT.

CDR3 protein: CASSISINRGNEQYF. DNA for the CDR3: TGTGCCAGTAGTATCTCTATAAACAGGGGAAACGAGCAGTACTTC. The chain links TRBV19 to TRBJ2-7; 7 nucleotides match TRBD1. The CDR3 extends over 15 amino acids. V was pared by 3 bases and J by 5 bases, with 10 bases of the junction left unmatched. Germline values: CDR1 LNHDA, CDR2 SQIVND (reference sequence).

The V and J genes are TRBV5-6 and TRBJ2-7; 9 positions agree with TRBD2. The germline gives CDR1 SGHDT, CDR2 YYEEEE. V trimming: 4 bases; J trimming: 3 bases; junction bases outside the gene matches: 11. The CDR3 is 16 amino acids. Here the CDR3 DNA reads TGTGCCAGCAGCCGAGGGTTTAGCGGGAGTTTCTACGAGCAGTACTTC. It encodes CASSRGFSGSFYEQYF.